This T cell receptor beta chain stems from a study of shared clonotypes between healthy human individuals. Sequencing was performed with immunoSEQ multiplex PCR; in TCRdb, only in-frame clones are kept and a portion is missing. The sample lists fewer than 850,000 clones, roughly 70% occurring once. Per the germline V gene, CDR1 is LNHDA and CDR2 is SQIVND (reference sequence). The CDR3 covers 17 residues. The J segment lost 1 base and the V segment lost 2 bases, leaving 8 bases of the junction unmatched. The source of this sequence is a young woman in good health. Sequenced: memory CD4+ T cells sorted from blood. The subset: CD45RA-negative fraction. The chain links TRBV19 to TRBJ1-5; 7 nucleotides agree with TRBD1. CDR3 coding DNA: TGTGCCAGTAGTATAAGAGCGGGACAGCCAAGCAATCAGCCCCAGCATTTT. This gives the protein CASSIRAGQPSNQPQHF.